This record covers a single T cell receptor (beta chain). What it binds is unknown. Primers for the PCR totalled 60 Vbeta and 13 Jbeta. Method: immunoSEQ multiplex PCR; TCRdb's copy keeps in-frame clones and lacks some. The sample yields about 82,000 clones, 70% to 80% seen once. The data are from a study of cytomegalovirus exposure and HLA in healthy donors. Study-level points and caveats: The study designated 150 or so TCR beta chains cytomegalovirus-associated.

The CDR3 has 14 residues. Germline values: CDR1 SGHVS, CDR2 FQNEAQ. Trimming pared 3 bases from V and 1 base from J, leaving 7 bases between. V is TRBV7-8 and J is TRBJ1-3; no clear D gene. Sequencing used PBMCs. This TCR derives from a man aged 55 to 69 in good health and CMV-seronegative. CDR3 DNA sequence: TGTGCCAGCAGCTTCGGTTCGTCTGGAAACACCATATATTTT. Amino acid sequence: CASSFGSSGNTIYF.